Reported below is one T cell receptor (beta chain). The record originates from a study of OX40 agonist ivuxolimab in advanced cancers. In the study overall: Treatment received earlier with anti-PD-1, anti-PD-L1 or anti-CTLA-4 agents was allowed, and 40% had some.

Some clones are missing from TCRdb's copy, which holds only in-frame ones; the method was immunoSEQ multiplex PCR. The data show roughly 75,000 clones, 85% to 95% seen once. The origin of this receptor is an adult with an advanced solid tumor such as melanoma, head and neck, liver or kidney cancer. The sequences come from CD4+ or CD8+ T cells sorted from blood, collected in a trial of the OX40 agonist ivuxolimab.

The DNA for the CDR3 is TGCGCCAGCAGCTTGGTGGGGGGGCAAGAGACCCAGTACTTC. It specifies CASSLVGGQETQYF. The V call is TRBV5-1, the J call TRBJ2-5; 7 bases line up with TRBD2. From germline, CDR1 is SGHRS and CDR2 YFSETQ. V dropped 0 bases and J dropped 2; count of bases not matched to a gene: 1. This CDR3 contains 14 residues.